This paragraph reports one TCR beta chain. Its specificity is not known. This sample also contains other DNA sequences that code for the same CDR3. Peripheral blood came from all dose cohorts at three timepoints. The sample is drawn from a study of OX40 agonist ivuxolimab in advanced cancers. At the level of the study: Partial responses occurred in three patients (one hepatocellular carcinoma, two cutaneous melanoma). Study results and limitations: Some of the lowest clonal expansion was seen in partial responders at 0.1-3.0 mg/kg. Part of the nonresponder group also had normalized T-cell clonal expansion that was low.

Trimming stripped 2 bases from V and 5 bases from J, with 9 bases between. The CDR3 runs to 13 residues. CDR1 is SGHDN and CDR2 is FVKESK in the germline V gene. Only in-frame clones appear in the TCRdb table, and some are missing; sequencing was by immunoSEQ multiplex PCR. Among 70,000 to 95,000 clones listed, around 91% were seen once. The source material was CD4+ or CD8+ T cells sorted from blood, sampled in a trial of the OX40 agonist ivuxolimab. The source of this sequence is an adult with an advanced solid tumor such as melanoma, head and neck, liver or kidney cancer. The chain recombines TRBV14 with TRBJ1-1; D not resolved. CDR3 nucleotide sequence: TGTGCCAGCAGCCAATCGACACGGACTGAAGCTTTCTTT. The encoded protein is CASSQSTRTEAFF.